These 11 T cell receptor beta chains were all obtained from the same sample, sequenced in a study of T cells of healthy individuals (dated by TCRdb to 2016 to 2018). The receptor library was made with 5' RACE. TCRdb lists the instrument as Illumina MiSeq. TCRdb reprocessed the public reads (quality trimming at Q25 with fastp, clone calling with MiXCR) and kept in-frame beta chains. Identical CDR3 protein sequences are pooled into one entry, listed with their most common genes and DNA. The table for this sample lists tens of thousands of distinct CDR3 sequences; roughly 15% of them were counted only once. The ten largest clonotypes hold 16% of the sample. Receptors originate from a human donor in good health.

This clonotype was seen a few times. Since a much larger clone is just one base distant, this may be a read error. The chain recombines TRBV7-9 with TRBJ1-5, with unresolved D. Germline values: CDR1 SEHNR, CDR2 FQNEAQ (reference sequence). This CDR3 contains 13 residues. The CDR3 region has the DNA TGTGTCAGCAGCTTAGACGAGAATCAGCCCCAGCATTTT. It codes for CVSSLDENQPQHF.

This clonotype was observed at least ten times. The chain combines TRBV7-9 with TRBJ2-7; D is possibly TRBD1 (5 bases). Germline CDR1 reads SEHNR; CDR2 reads FQNEAQ (reference sequence). Deletions cut 1 base from V and 2 bases from J, with 9 bases between. This CDR3 region has 14 residues. The CDR3 bases are TGTGCCAGCAGCTTAGACCAGGGCGCCTACGAGCAGTACTTC. Its protein product is CASSLDQGAYEQYF.

This clonotype appeared many times. J is TRBJ2-7 and V is TRBV7-2, with TRBD1 matching over 7 bases. Germline lookup yields CDR1 SGHTA and CDR2 FQGNSA. V lost 4 bases and J lost 5; bases outside the gene matches: 8. The CDR3 loop spans 14 amino acids. The CDR3 DNA reads TGTGCCAGCAGCTCTCAGACAGGGATCCACGAGCAGTACTTC. Its translation: CASSSQTGIHEQYF.

This chain joins TRBV19 and TRBJ2-7, with D unclear. Germline-derived CDR1 and CDR2 are LNHDA and SQIVND (reference sequence). Trimming stripped 7 bases from V and 0 bases from J, with 10 bases between. The CDR3 sequence is 13 residues long. CDR3 DNA: TGTGCCAGTAAAACGGAAAGCTCCTACGAGCAGTACTTC. It is translated as CASKTESSYEQYF.

This clonotype was observed a handful of times. This chain uses TRBV7-2 with TRBJ1-1; unclear D gene. CDR3 length equals 16 residues. Trimming took off 8 bases at V and 1 base at J, with 20 bases between the two ends. Germline V lookup: CDR1 SGHTA, CDR2 FQGNSA. This CDR3 is CASRSSAGGTNTEAFF. The CDR3 region has the DNA TGTGCCAGCCGATCCTCGGCAGGCGGCACGAACACTGAAGCTTTCTTT.

The sample holds a few counts of this clonotype. The chain couples TRBV6-5 to TRBJ2-7; D could derive from TRBD1 or TRBD2 (5 bases each). Trimming left V 2 bases short and J 1 base short, with 12 bases between. The CDR3 runs to 15 residues. Per the germline V gene, CDR1 is MNHEY and CDR2 is SVGAGI. CDR3 in amino acids: CASSYRRDGSYEQYF. DNA for the CDR3: TGTGCCAGCAGTTACCGCCGGGACGGGTCCTACGAGCAGTACTTC.

This clonotype was recorded a few times. The chain couples TRBV27 to TRBJ1-1; TRBD1 might be the D (6 bases). Trimming pared 0 bases from V and 5 bases from J, leaving 10 bases between. This CDR3 spans 14 amino acids. CDR1 is MNHEY and CDR2 is SMNVEV in the germline V gene (reference sequence). For the CDR3, the DNA is TGTGCCAGCAGTTTATCTACAGGGAGGACTGAAGCTTTCTTT. Protein: CASSLSTGRTEAFF.

Of note for this clonotype: This could be a read error, since a much larger clone is one nucleotide away. This rearrangement joins TRBV4-1 to TRBJ2-3, with 7 nucleotides matching TRBD2. V was pared by 0 bases and J by 4 bases, with 7 bases of the junction left unmatched. CDR3 length: 16 residues. CDR1 and CDR2 from the germline V gene are MGHRA and YSYEKL. The chain's CDR3 is CASSQDLRGNPDTQYF. DNA for the CDR3: TGCGCCAGCAGCCAAGACTTGCGGGGGAACCCAGATACGCAGTATTTT.

Ten or more counts support this clonotype. V is TRBV12-3 or TRBV12-4 and J is TRBJ1-2; D uncertain. There are 13 residues in the CDR3. Deletions cut 6 bases from V and 8 bases from J, with 16 bases between. CDR3 sequence reads: CASSPSVISGYTF. As DNA, the CDR3 is TGTGCCAGCAGCCCCTCCGTGATATCGGGCTACACCTTC.

The chain couples TRBV5-4 to TRBJ2-7, with a possible D match to TRBD1 (5 bases). The CDR3 sequence is 14 residues long. The germline V gene encodes CDR1 SGHNT and CDR2 YYREEE (reference sequence). Trimming removed 0 bases at V and 0 bases at J, with 7 bases between. The CDR3 DNA follows: TGTGCCAGCAGCTTGGGACAGACCTCCTACGAGCAGTACTTC. Translation gives CASSLGQTSYEQYF.

The chain joins TRBV4-2 to TRBJ2-1; 7 positions match TRBD2. CDR1 and CDR2 from the germline V gene are LGHNA and YNFKEQ. Losses at the gene ends were 0 bases for V and 4 bases for J; bases not matched to a gene: 9. This CDR3 comprises 17 residues. CDR3 residues: CASSQDGASGGYNEQFF. The DNA for the CDR3 is TGTGCCAGCAGCCAAGACGGGGCTAGCGGAGGGTACAATGAGCAGTTCTTC.